This is a list of T cell receptor beta chains from one sample in a study of cytomegalovirus exposure and HLA in healthy donors. The assay was immunoSEQ multiplex PCR, and TCRdb's table has in-frame clones only and misses some. Found here are around 170,000 clones, about 85% of them singletons; the top ten hold 3.5% to 4%. Sequencing was carried out using PBMCs. All receptors derive from a man aged 50-59 years in good health and CMV-seronegative. Each CDR3 is given with its conserved first and last residue. D genes are given only for firm matches. Clone sizes are given selectively: once, few, many, or a class where the clone is expanded.

d_call	clone_size	j_call	v_call	cdr3_length	cdr3_nt	cdr3_aa
-	-	TRBJ2-7	TRBV11-1	14	TGTGCCAGCAGCTTAGCCCGTAGCTCCTACGAGCAGTACTTC	CASSLARSSYEQYF
-	once	TRBJ1-5	TRBV19	16	TGTGCCAGTAGTCCCGGAGGACGGGGGAGCAATCAGCCCCAGCATTTT	CASSPGGRGSNQPQHF
-	-	TRBJ2-1	TRBV6-6	13	TGTACCAGCGCGCCGGTCCGGGAGAATGAGCAGTTCTTC	CTSAPVRENEQFF
-	-	TRBJ2-3	TRBV5-1	13	TGCGCCAGCAGTCCGGGAGAGGGATATACGCAGTATTTT	CASSPGEGYTQYF
-	-	TRBJ1-1	TRBV6-5	13	TGTGCCAGCAGTTATTTCGGGGGCACTGAAGCTTTCTTT	CASSYFGGTEAFF
TRBD1	-	TRBJ2-2	TRBV7-2	16	TGTGCCAGCAGCTCGGGACAGGGTGCGAACACCGGGGAGCTGTTTTTT	CASSSGQGANTGELFF
TRBD2	-	TRBJ2-3	TRBV29-1	14	TGCAGCGTTGCGTTACAGCGGGGGGTAGATACGCAGTATTTT	CSVALQRGVDTQYF
TRBD1	-	TRBJ1-6	TRBV11-2	16	TGTGCCAGCAGCTTGGGACAGGGAAATTATAATTCACCCCTCCACTTT	CASSLGQGNYNSPLHF
TRBD1	-	TRBJ1-4	TRBV9	17	TGTGCCAGCAGCCCAAGGACAGGGATTGCAACTAATGAAAAACTGTTTTTT	CASSPRTGIATNEKLFF
-	once	TRBJ1-5	TRBV6-5	15	TGTGCCAGCAGTTACCAGGGTGAGAGCAATCAGCCCCAGCATTTT	CASSYQGESNQPQHF
-	-	TRBJ2-1	TRBV9	17	TGTGCCAGCAGCGTAGAGCCGGGCGGGCCCCACTACAATGAGCAGTTCTTC	CASSVEPGGPHYNEQFF
-	-	TRBJ1-5	TRBV10-3	12	TGTGCCATCAGCCACAGGAATCAGCCCCAGCATTTT	CAISHRNQPQHF
-	-	TRBJ2-3	TRBV9	15	TGTGCCAGCAGCGTCGACGGTGGGCGTTCAGATACGCAGTATTTT	CASSVDGGRSDTQYF
-	once	TRBJ2-7	TRBV12-5	12	TGTGCTAGTGGCCGACAGGCCTACGAGCAGTACTTC	CASGRQAYEQYF
TRBD2	-	TRBJ2-1	TRBV7-2	12	TGTGCCAGCAGCCTGCGGGGGGATGAGCAGTTCTTC	CASSLRGDEQFF
TRBD2	-	TRBJ2-7	TRBV6-7	16	TGTGCCTGTGCGACTAGCGGGGGGCCTAGAACCTACGAGCAGTACTTC	CACATSGGPRTYEQYF
-	few	TRBJ2-7	TRBV29-1	13	TGCAGCTATACCTGGGGGGGCACCTACGAGCAGTACTTC	CSYTWGGTYEQYF
-	once	TRBJ1-1	TRBV9	13	TGTGCCAGCAGTGAAATCCCGGGCACTGAAGCTTTCTTT	CASSEIPGTEAFF
-	-	TRBJ1-2	TRBV7-9	15	TGTGCCAGCAGCTTCTTTCCAGGGCTGAACTATGGCTACACCTTC	CASSFFPGLNYGYTF
TRBD1	-	TRBJ1-6	TRBV6-6	15	TGTGCCAGCAGCAGACAGGGGGCTTCGGATTCACCCCTCCACTTT	CASSRQGASDSPLHF
-	-	TRBJ2-3	TRBV7-2	13	TGTGCCAGCAGCGGGGACTTAGAAGATACGCAGTATTTT	CASSGDLEDTQYF
TRBD1	-	TRBJ2-7	TRBV19	14	TGTGCCAGTAGTGTTGGTGACAGGGTTGCCGAGCAGTACTTC	CASSVGDRVAEQYF
TRBD1	-	TRBJ1-1	TRBV11-2	14	TGTGCCAGCAGCTTGGCGGGACAGGGGGCTGCGGCTTTCTTT	CASSLAGQGAAAFF
-	-	TRBJ1-1	TRBV5-1	14	TGCGCCAGCAGATCCGGGACAACGAACACTGAAGCTTTCTTT	CASRSGTTNTEAFF
TRBD1	-	TRBJ1-6	TRBV7-9	14	TGTGCCAGCAGCTCGTATCAGGGGGCATTACCCCTCCACTTT	CASSSYQGALPLHF
-	-	TRBJ2-6	TRBV9	19	TGTGCCAGCAGCTCCTCTCTTCAGGGCGCCTCCTCTGGGGCCAACGTCCTGACTTTC	CASSSSLQGASSGANVLTF
TRBD1	-	TRBJ2-2	TRBV7-9	16	TGTGCCAGCAGCTTAACAGGGGATGGGAACACCGGGGAGCTGTTTTTT	CASSLTGDGNTGELFF
TRBD1	-	TRBJ1-1	TRBV19	15	TGTGCCAGTAGTCTGCCGGGACAGGGTATGACTGAAGCTTTCTTT	CASSLPGQGMTEAFF
-	-	TRBJ1-6	TRBV6-5	12	TGTGCCAGCAGATCCAGGTTTTCACCCCTCCACTTT	CASRSRFSPLHF
-	-	TRBJ1-5	TRBV9	15	TGTGCCAGCAGCGTAGCTCCAGGGCTCAATCAGCCCCAGCATTTT	CASSVAPGLNQPQHF
TRBD1	-	TRBJ2-7	TRBV27	15	TGTGCCAGCAGTGCGGACCAGGGGGCTGCCTACGAGCAGTACTTC	CASSADQGAAYEQYF
TRBD1	-	TRBJ2-6	TRBV7-8	17	TGTGCCAGCAGCACCCCGGGACAGGGGACTGGGGCCAACGTCCTGACTTTC	CASSTPGQGTGANVLTF
-	once	TRBJ2-1	TRBV28	12	TGTGCCAGCAGTTCATTAAGCGGGGAGCAGTTCTTC	CASSSLSGEQFF
TRBD1	-	TRBJ1-4	TRBV19	17	TGTGCCAGTAGTCCGCGACAGGGGGCCCAAACTAATGAAAAACTGTTTTTT	CASSPRQGAQTNEKLFF
-	-	TRBJ1-3	TRBV14	17	TGTGCCAGCAGCCAAGAATTTCGTGGAGGGCCTGGAAACACCATATATTTT	CASSQEFRGGPGNTIYF
TRBD2	-	TRBJ2-1	TRBV14	14	TGTGCCAGCAGCCTACGGGGGGGCCCGGATGAGCAGTTCTTC	CASSLRGGPDEQFF
TRBD2	-	TRBJ2-1	TRBV19	15	TGTGCCAGTAGAAGGGGACTAGGTACCAAGGGTGAGCAGTTCTTC	CASRRGLGTKGEQFF
TRBD1	-	TRBJ1-2	TRBV10-2	16	TGCGCCAGCAGTGAACAGACAGGGAGCCAACACTATGGCTACACCTTC	CASSEQTGSQHYGYTF
-	-	TRBJ1-2	TRBV14	14	TGTGCCAGCAGCCCTAAACTCGCTAACTATGGCTACACCTTC	CASSPKLANYGYTF
-	once	TRBJ2-6	TRBV2	16	TGTGCCAGCACCAGAGAGCGGCATACTGGGGCCAACGTCCTGACTTTC	CASTRERHTGANVLTF
-	once	TRBJ2-1	TRBV7-3	13	TGTGCCAGCAGCTTATTATCTAGCACTGAGCAGTTCTTC	CASSLLSSTEQFF
-	-	TRBJ2-3	TRBV5-8	14	TGTGCCAGCAGCTTCGAATCCCTCGGGGATACGCAGTATTTT	CASSFESLGDTQYF
TRBD1	-	TRBJ2-7	TRBV15	18	TGTGCCACCAGCAGAGATCCAGCCCGGGACAGGGGGTTCCACGAGCAGTACTTC	CATSRDPARDRGFHEQYF
TRBD1	-	TRBJ1-6	TRBV10-3	14	TGTGCCATCAGTGGGGACAGCACGTATTCACCCCTCCACTTT	CAISGDSTYSPLHF
-	-	TRBJ1-2	TRBV2	13	TGTGCCAGCAGTTCCACAGTAGACTATGGCTACACCTTC	CASSSTVDYGYTF
-	-	TRBJ2-2	TRBV7-9	15	TGTGCCAGCAGCTTAGTCTTGGGGGCTGGCGGGGAGCTGTTTTTT	CASSLVLGAGGELFF